The 27 T cell receptor beta chains given below trace back to one sample, sequenced in a study of shared clonotypes between healthy human individuals (dated by TCRdb to about 2020). The method behind the library was the immunoSEQ multiplex PCR assay. In its TCRdb copy, this immuneACCESS table keeps in-frame sequences only and misses some clones. Where compared with another copy, unresolved V genes explain less than half of these, and the others have no known cause. In this sample the table shows about a million clones, approximately 76% of which occur a single time. The ten largest account for about 1.5% of the sample. Source material: memory CD4+ T cells sorted from blood. Read against the paper, the sample's cell subset or site label means: CD45RA-negative fraction. These receptors were obtained from a man younger than 35 in good health.

Worth noting for this clone: This sample includes further DNA sequences coding for the same CDR3. This rearrangement joins TRBV4-3 to TRBJ2-7; 10 positions agree with TRBD2. The length of the CDR3 is 15 residues. Germline CDR1 LGHNA, CDR2 YSLEER. Trimming at V came to 1 base and at J to 3 bases, leaving 3 bases not matched to a gene. Here the CDR3 reads CASSQGLAGVYEQYF. The CDR3 region has the DNA TGCGCCAGCAGCCAAGGTCTAGCGGGAGTCTACGAGCAGTACTTC.

The CDR3 region has the DNA TGTGCCAGCAGCTTCTCGGTGGCTAGCACAGATACGCAGTATTTT. Amino acid sequence: CASSFSVASTDTQYF. The chain recombines TRBV7-8 with TRBJ2-3; D unclear. Trimming shortened V by 3 bases and J by 0 bases, and 10 bases separated the two germline ends. In germline, CDR1 is SGHVS, CDR2 FQNEAQ. The CDR3 spans 15 residues.

The chain recombines TRBV5-1 with TRBJ2-3, with 9 bases that match TRBD2. Germline V gene sequence: CDR1 SGHRS, CDR2 YFSETQ. J was trimmed by 6 bases and V by 3 bases; bases with no gene match: 5. The CDR3 runs to 14 residues. DNA for the CDR3: TGCGCCAGCAGCTCCATAGCGGGAGTGGATACGCAGTATTTT. It specifies CASSSIAGVDTQYF.

The chain joins TRBV30 to TRBJ2-1; 14 nucleotides agree with TRBD2. The CDR3 spans 17 residues. V lost 0 bases and J lost 7; bases outside the gene matches: 8. CDR1 and CDR2 from the germline V gene are GTSNPN and SVGIG (reference sequence). CDR3 DNA: TGTGCCTGGAGTGTTGGATGGACTAGCGGGGGGCTTAATGAGCAGTTCTTC. It translates to CAWSVGWTSGGLNEQFF.

V usage is TRBV19 and J usage is TRBJ1-2; unclear D gene. CDR3 length equals 15 residues. Looked up from germline, CDR1 is LNHDA and CDR2 is SQIVND (reference sequence). Trimming left V 4 bases short and J 5 bases short, with 17 bases between. Here the CDR3 reads CASSKPSTTYYGYTF. The CDR3 region has the DNA TGTGCCAGTAGTAAACCCTCGACCACCTATTATGGCTACACCTTC. The variable domain in full, with the rest retrieved from reference TRBV19 and TRBJ1-2, is DGGITQSPKYLFRKEGQNVTLSCEQNLNHDAMYWYRQDPGQGLRLIYYSQIVNDFQKGDIAEGYSVSREKKESFPLTVTSAQKNPTAFYLCASSKPSTTYYGYTFGSGTRLTVV.

The chain has TRBV2 and TRBJ2-5; D unclear. V dropped 5 bases and J dropped 4 bases, with 5 bases sitting between them. There are 11 residues in the CDR3. Germline V CDR1 and CDR2: SNHLY, FYNNEI. This CDR3 is CASSKLETQYF. The CDR3 DNA reads TGTGCCAGCAGTAAGCTAGAGACCCAGTACTTC.

The CDR3 spells CASSLTGSSDYGYTF. As DNA, the CDR3 is TGTGCCAGCAGCTTAACAGGGTCGTCTGACTATGGCTACACCTTC. The rearrangement joins TRBV11-2 to TRBJ1-2, with D possibly TRBD1 on 6 matching bases. The CDR3 is made up of 15 amino acids. Germline loops: CDR1 SGHAT, CDR2 FQNNGV. Deletions cut 2 bases from V and 3 bases from J, with 13 bases between. Looking up the rest from reference TRBV11-2 and TRBJ1-2 gives the full variable domain: EAGVAQSPRYKIIEKRQSVAFWCNPISGHATLYWYQQILGQGPKLLIQFQNNGVVDDSQLPKDRFSAERLKGVDSTLKIQPAKLEDSAVYLCASSLTGSSDYGYTFGSGTRLTVV.

V and J are TRBV10-1 and TRBJ2-1; possibly TRBD1 for D (6 bases). There are 13 residues in the CDR3. In germline, CDR1 is WNHNN, CDR2 SYGVQD (reference sequence). Trimming cost V 6 bases and J 4 bases, with 10 bases left between them. CDR3: CASSTTGYNEQFF. CDR3 nucleotide sequence: TGCGCCAGCAGCACAACAGGGTACAATGAGCAGTTCTTC.

The table lists this clone with a few counts. This chain uses TRBV7-9 with TRBJ2-5; perhaps D is TRBD1 or TRBD2 (6 bases each). Trimming shortened V by 6 bases and J by 5 bases, and 16 bases separated the two germline ends. Germline loops: CDR1 SEHNR, CDR2 FQNEAQ (reference sequence). This CDR3 comprises 14 residues. CDR3 sequence: CASRARGEAETQYF. In DNA form, the CDR3 reads TGTGCCAGCAGGGCGAGGGGGGAGGCGGAGACCCAGTACTTC.

A note on this clone: Given a far larger clone just one base away, this is likely a sequencing read error. The chain recombines TRBV5-4 with TRBJ2-7; 11 bases line up with TRBD2. The CDR3 is 16 amino acids. Germline CDR1 reads SGHNT; CDR2 reads YYREEE (reference sequence). The trim removed 0 bases at V and 2 bases at J, leaving 4 bases unmatched. In DNA, the CDR3 is TGTGCCAGCAGCTTGGGGGCTAGCGGGGGGACCTACGAGCAGTACTTC. This translates into CASSLGASGGTYEQYF.

The chain is built from TRBV19 and TRBJ1-6; D remains unclear. CDR3 length: 17 residues. Trimming cost V 4 bases and J 0 bases, with 13 bases left between them. Germline lookup yields CDR1 LNHDA and CDR2 SQIVND (reference sequence). CDR3 sequence (DNA): TGTGCCAGTAGTAGCTCAGGTTTGAGCTCCTATAATTCACCCCTCCACTTT. Its translation: CASSSSGLSSYNSPLHF.

This rearrangement joins TRBV7-9 to TRBJ1-2, with 9 bases aligning to TRBD1. Trimming cost V 1 base and J 7 bases; bases outside gene matches: 4. The germline V gene encodes CDR1 SEHNR and CDR2 FQNEAQ (reference sequence). This CDR3 contains 14 residues. CDR3 residues: CASSLGGQGFGYTF. The DNA for the CDR3 is TGTGCCAGCAGCTTAGGCGGACAGGGGTTTGGCTACACCTTC.

This chain connects TRBV7-8 to TRBJ1-4; D gene uncertain. This CDR3 comprises 16 residues. Germline CDR1 reads SGHVS; CDR2 reads FQNEAQ. Trimming cost V 5 bases and J 0 bases, with 13 bases left between them. In DNA form, the CDR3 reads TGTGCCAGCAGCCTGAGGCTGGCGTCAACTAATGAAAAACTGTTTTTT. Its translation: CASSLRLASTNEKLFF.

The DNA for the CDR3 is TGTGCCAGCAGGGCGACAGGGGAAGGCTTACTCCCCCAGCATTTT. Translation gives CASRATGEGLLPQHF. The V call is TRBV6-5, the J call TRBJ1-5; 8 bases match TRBD1. The CDR3 is made up of 15 amino acids. With 6 bases clipped from V and 10 bases from J, the junction kept 14 bases outside the gene matches. CDR1 and CDR2 from the germline V gene are MNHEY and SVGAGI.

The CDR3 region has the DNA TGTGCCAGCAGCGCGGTGACAGGGGGAGCTTACGAGCAGTACTTC. The encoded protein is CASSAVTGGAYEQYF. The rearrangement joins TRBV5-5 to TRBJ2-7; TRBD1 agrees at 9 bases. CDR1 is SGHKS and CDR2 is YYEKEE in the germline V gene (reference sequence). This CDR3 region has 15 residues. V dropped 4 bases and J dropped 4; count of bases not matched to a gene: 9.

Only a few counts were recorded for this clone. The chain employs TRBV6-5 and TRBJ2-1; 7 nucleotides agree with TRBD2. The germline CDR1 and CDR2 sequences are MNHEY and SVGAGI. The CDR3 sequence is 15 residues long. J was trimmed by 7 bases and V by 8 bases; bases with no gene match: 14. The CDR3 DNA follows: TGTGCCAGCCAATGGCGGGAGTCTCCATTTAATGAGCAGTTCTTC. Protein product: CASQWRESPFNEQFF.

The DNA of the CDR3 is TGTGCCAGCAGCCAAGTCGGGAAACAGGGGAGGCCTGAAGCTTTCTTT. This sequence encodes CASSQVGKQGRPEAFF. The V and J genes are TRBV14 and TRBJ1-1; 7 positions match TRBD1. The CDR3 consists of 16 residues. Looked up from germline, CDR1 is SGHDN and CDR2 is FVKESK. V was clipped by 1 base and J by 6 bases; unmatched bases: 11. The full variable domain, its missing parts supplied by reference TRBV14 and TRBJ1-1, is EAGVTQFPSHSVIEKGQTVTLRCDPISGHDNLYWYRRVMGKEIKFLLHFVKESKQDESGMPNNRFLAERTGGTYSTLKVQPAELEDSGVYFCASSQVGKQGRPEAFFGQGTRLTVV.

This rearrangement joins TRBV7-9 to TRBJ1-1; 7 nucleotides match TRBD1. The germline V gene has CDR1 SEHNR and CDR2 FQNEAQ (reference sequence). The CDR3 spans 14 residues. With V trimmed by 3 bases and J by 10 bases, 11 bases remained unmatched. The CDR3 DNA follows: TGTGCCAGCAGCTTCGGCGGGACAGCCAAGGGAGCTTTCTTT. Its translation is CASSFGGTAKGAFF.

The rearrangement uses TRBV11-2 and TRBJ2-1; no clear D. Germline V gene lookup returns CDR1 SGHAT and CDR2 FQNNGV. The length of the CDR3 is 17 residues. Trimming removed 4 bases at V and 0 bases at J, with 16 bases between. The CDR3 nucleotides are TGTGCCAGCAGCTCACCGAGACTGTCTAGCTCCTACAATGAGCAGTTCTTC. Its protein is CASSSPRLSSSYNEQFF.

The chain has TRBV7-2 and TRBJ1-2; 8 nucleotides match TRBD1. This CDR3 spans 16 amino acids. V dropped 4 bases and J dropped 5; count of bases not matched to a gene: 12. Per germline, CDR1 SGHTA and CDR2 FQGNSA. CDR3 sequence reads: CASSSGQAAGRYGYTF. The CDR3 DNA follows: TGTGCCAGCAGCTCGGGACAGGCGGCGGGGAGGTATGGCTACACCTTC.

The chain uses TRBV25-1 and TRBJ2-1; 12 positions match TRBD2. From germline, CDR1 is MGHDK and CDR2 SYGVNS. The CDR3 runs to 15 residues. With 4 bases clipped from V and 7 bases from J, the junction kept 5 bases outside the gene matches. CDR3 sequence: CASSVPGTSGNEQFF. CDR3 DNA: TGTGCCAGCAGTGTCCCCGGGACTAGCGGGAATGAGCAGTTCTTC.

The gene calls are TRBV10-3 and TRBJ2-5; 10 positions agree with TRBD1. Germline-derived CDR1 and CDR2 are ENHRY and SYGVKD. CDR3 length equals 13 residues. V gave up 9 bases and J gave up 7 bases; unmatched junction bases: 8. The CDR3 spells CAIGTGDSVTQYF. CDR3 bases: TGTGCCATAGGGACAGGGGACAGCGTGACCCAGTACTTC.

J is TRBJ1-1 and V is TRBV7-2, with 7 bases fitting TRBD1. CDR3 size: 17 residues. J lost 1 base, V lost 3 bases, and 11 bases had no gene match. Germline CDR1 and CDR2: SGHTA and FQGNSA. CDR3 region: CASSFLLPSGGNTEAFF. The CDR3 DNA reads as TGTGCCAGCAGCTTCCTACTCCCCTCAGGGGGGAACACTGAAGCTTTCTTT.

The chain couples TRBV9 to TRBJ2-3; 7 nucleotides match TRBD2. Germline V CDR1 and CDR2: SGDLS, YYNGEE. This CDR3 has 18 amino acids. J was trimmed by 6 bases and V by 3 bases; bases with no gene match: 19. In DNA, the CDR3 is TGTGCCAGCAGCGCCCTCACCGGGGCGGGGGAGAGGCGGGATACGCAGTATTTT. Its translation is CASSALTGAGERRDTQYF.

As regards this clone: Within the sample, other DNA sequences also encode this same CDR3. The chain recombines TRBV18 with TRBJ2-3; TRBD2 matches 8 bases. Germline CDR1 is KGHSH and CDR2 is LQKENI. The V segment lost 1 base and the J segment 2 bases; nucleotides outside the gene matches: 2. This CDR3 spans 15 amino acids. In DNA form, the CDR3 reads TGTGCCAGCTCACCACAAGCGGGGGACACAGATACGCAGTATTTT. It is translated as CASSPQAGDTDTQYF.

The chain combines TRBV9 with TRBJ2-1; 7 bases align to TRBD2. The germline V gene has CDR1 SGDLS and CDR2 YYNGEE. V lost 2 bases, J lost 4 bases, and 9 bases stayed unmatched. This CDR3 has 16 amino acids. In DNA form, the CDR3 reads TGTGCCAGCAGCGTTGACTCGGGGGGTGGGTACAATGAGCAGTTCTTC. Protein sequence: CASSVDSGGGYNEQFF.

CDR3 residues: CAWRVPGSSYEQYF. The CDR3 DNA is TGTGCCTGGAGAGTGCCGGGAAGCTCCTACGAGCAGTACTTC. V and J are TRBV30 and TRBJ2-7; TRBD2 is a possible D gene (5 bases). The CDR3 loop spans 14 amino acids. Germline values: CDR1 GTSNPN, CDR2 SVGIG (reference sequence). Trimming pared 3 bases from V and 0 bases from J, leaving 12 bases between.